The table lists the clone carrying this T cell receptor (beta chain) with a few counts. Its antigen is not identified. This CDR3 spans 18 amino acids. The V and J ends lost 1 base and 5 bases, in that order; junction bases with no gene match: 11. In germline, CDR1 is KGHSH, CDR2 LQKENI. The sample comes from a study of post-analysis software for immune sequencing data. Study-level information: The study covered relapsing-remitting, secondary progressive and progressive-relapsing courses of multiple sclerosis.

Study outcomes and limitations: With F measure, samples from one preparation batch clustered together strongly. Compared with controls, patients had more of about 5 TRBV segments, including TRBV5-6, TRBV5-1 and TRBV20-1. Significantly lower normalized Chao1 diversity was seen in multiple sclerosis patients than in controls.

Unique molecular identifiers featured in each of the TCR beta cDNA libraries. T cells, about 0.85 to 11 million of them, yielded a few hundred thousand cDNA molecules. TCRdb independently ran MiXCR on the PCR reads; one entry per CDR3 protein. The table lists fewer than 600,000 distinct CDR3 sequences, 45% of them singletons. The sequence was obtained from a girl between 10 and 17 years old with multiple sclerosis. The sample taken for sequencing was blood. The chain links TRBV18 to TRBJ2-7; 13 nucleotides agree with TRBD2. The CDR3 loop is CASSPQVGLAGVSDEQYF. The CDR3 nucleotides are TGTGCCAGCTCACCACAGGTCGGACTAGCGGGAGTGAGCGACGAGCAGTACTTC.